This T cell receptor beta chain was sequenced during a study of T cell repertoires in cytomegalovirus infection. Study summary: Indications came from public TCR beta signatures; they pointed to CMV infection and to a matching HLA type.

Using its own MiXCR run on the reads, TCRdb lists one record per CDR3 protein. Found here are a few hundred thousand distinct CDR3 sequences, less than 30% of them singletons; the top ten hold roughly 13%. Germline V lookup: CDR1 GTSNPN, CDR2 SVGIG (reference sequence). The CDR3 has 17 residues. Trimming left V 0 bases short and J 7 bases short, with 22 bases between. Findings and limits, study-wide: CMV-specific HLA-C-restricted TCR beta clonotypes dominated the ex vivo response. Cumulative frequency (of public TCR beta family members) identified carriers of CMV plus the relevant HLA.

The count of this clonotype is one. The antigen is not known. The genes are TRBV30 and TRBJ1-5, with D possibly being TRBD1 (6 bases). This sequence was found in a human donor in good health (CMV status not recorded). Some clones in this sample may be carry-over from other donors' samples. The sample comprised PBMCs. The DNA for the CDR3 is TGTGCCTGGAGTGTACAATGGGACACCGGGGGGTTACAGCCCCAGCATTTT. The encoded protein is CAWSVQWDTGGLQPQHF.